This TCR beta chain emerged from a study of control samples from healthy donors and cancer patients. Here immunoSEQ multiplex PCR was the method, and the copy in TCRdb shows in-frame clones only, minus some. Of 130,000 or so clones in the sample, around 94% were seen once. CDR1 and CDR2 (germline): MRHNA, SNTAGT. This CDR3 region has 13 residues. Trimming pared 2 bases from V and 2 bases from J, leaving 6 bases between. The receptor comes from a man in his forties in good health. Sequenced sample: blood. This sequence joins TRBV6-4 and TRBJ1-2; D may be TRBD1 (5 bases). The CDR3 sequence: CASSDGGNYGYTF. CDR3 sequence (DNA): TGTGCCAGCAGTGACGGGGGGAACTATGGCTACACCTTC.